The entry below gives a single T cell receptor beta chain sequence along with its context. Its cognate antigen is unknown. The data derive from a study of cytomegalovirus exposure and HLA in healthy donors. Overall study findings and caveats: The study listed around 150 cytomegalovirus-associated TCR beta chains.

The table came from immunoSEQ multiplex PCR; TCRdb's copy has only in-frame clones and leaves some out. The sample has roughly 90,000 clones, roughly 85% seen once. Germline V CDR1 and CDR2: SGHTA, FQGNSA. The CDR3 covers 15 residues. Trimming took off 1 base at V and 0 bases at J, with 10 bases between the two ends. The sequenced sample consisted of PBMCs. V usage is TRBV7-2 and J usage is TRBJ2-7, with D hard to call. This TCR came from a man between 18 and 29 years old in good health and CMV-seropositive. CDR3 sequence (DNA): TGTGCCAGCAGCTTAGGTACGGAGAGCTCCTACGAGCAGTACTTC. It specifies CASSLGTESSYEQYF.